Shown below are 16 T cell receptor beta chains from a single sample sequenced in a study of identical twins. A single record per CDR3 protein comes from TCRdb applying MiXCR to the 5' RACE reads. The sample lists more than 400,000 distinct CDR3 sequences; roughly 15% were seen once. This sample was shared with a second study, whose subject was yellow fever vaccine responses in identical twins.

The specimen sequenced was CD4+ T cells sorted from blood. The source is a woman aged 18-30 years in good health.

This clonotype was found a few times. This chain connects TRBV28 to TRBJ2-1; D might be TRBD2 (5 bases). This CDR3 has 13 residues. Germline values: CDR1 MDHEN, CDR2 SYDVKM. V lost 7 bases, J lost 4 bases, and 11 bases lay in between. The CDR3 spells CASTAALYNEQFF. CDR3 sequence (DNA): TGTGCCAGCACAGCGGCCCTATACAATGAGCAGTTCTTC.

The table lists this clonotype with a few counts. The chain joins TRBV2 to TRBJ2-4; perhaps TRBD2 as D (6 bases). V was cut by 2 bases and J by 0 bases, with 8 bases left in between. The V gene's germline CDR1 is SNHLY and CDR2 FYNNEI. The CDR3 has 15 amino acids. The CDR3: CASSEQGLAKNIQYF. Here the CDR3 DNA reads TGTGCCAGCAGTGAACAGGGACTAGCCAAAAACATTCAGTACTTC.

On this clonotype itself: A read error may account for a junction end that differs from germline. The V call is TRBV6-2 or TRBV6-3, the J call TRBJ2-1; TRBD2 matches at 10 bases. Germline V gene data show CDR1 as MNHEY and CDR2 as SVGEGT. The CDR3 loop spans 18 amino acids. CDR3 nucleotide sequence: TGTGTCAGCAGTTACACCTCGACTAGCGGGCGGGGGGAGAATGAGCAGTTCTTC. Protein sequence: CVSSYTSTSGRGENEQFF.

This chain connects TRBV12-3 or TRBV12-4 to TRBJ1-5; TRBD1 agrees at 7 bases. The CDR3 is 14 amino acids. V shed 5 bases and J 3 bases; nucleotides not matched to a gene: 4. The CDR3 bases are TGTGCCAGCAGTAAGGGACAGAACAATCAGCCCCAGCATTTT. This encodes CASSKGQNNQPQHF.

The V and J genes are TRBV3-1 and TRBJ2-1, with D perhaps TRBD2 (6 bases). The CDR3 covers 14 residues. Germline-derived CDR1 and CDR2 are LGHDT and YNNKEL (reference sequence). Trimming stripped 4 bases from V and 4 bases from J, with 11 bases between. CDR3 residues: CASSRSGEYNEQFF. The CDR3 DNA is TGTGCCAGCAGCCGTTCGGGGGAATACAATGAGCAGTTCTTC.

Ten or more counts support this clonotype. V usage is TRBV5-1 and J usage is TRBJ2-1, with D uncertain. The CDR3 spans 11 residues. V shed 6 bases and J shed 3 bases, with 4 bases lying between them. Germline V lookup: CDR1 SGHRS, CDR2 YFSETQ. The CDR3 here is CASTNYNEQFF. The CDR3 DNA reads TGCGCCAGCACTAACTACAATGAGCAGTTCTTC.

This clonotype showed up just a few times. The genes are TRBV5-1 and TRBJ2-2; TRBD2 matches 7 bases. The CDR3 is 18 amino acids. In germline, CDR1 is SGHRS, CDR2 YFSETQ. J lost 4 bases, V lost 4 bases, and 16 bases had no gene match. CDR3 nucleotide sequence: TGCGCCAGCAGCCATCCGCGGGGCGGGAGTACCGGCACCGGGGAGCTGTTTTTT. Its translation: CASSHPRGGSTGTGELFF. Using reference TRBV5-1 and TRBJ2-2 for the parts outside the CDR3, the full variable domain is KAGVTQTPRYLIKTRGQQVTLSCSPISGHRSVSWYQQTPGQGLQFLFEYFSETQRNKGNFPGRFSGRQFSNSRSEMNVSTLELGDSALYLCASSHPRGGSTGTGELFFGEGSRLTVL.

The chain carries TRBV5-6 and TRBJ1-5; 8 bases map to TRBD1. This CDR3 region has 17 residues. With V trimmed by 3 bases and J by 3 bases, 11 bases remained unmatched. Germline V CDR1 and CDR2: SGHDT, YYEEEE. Here the CDR3 reads CASSSQGAGSINQPQHF. Written as DNA, the CDR3 is TGTGCCAGCAGCTCTCAGGGGGCCGGATCGATCAATCAGCCCCAGCATTTT.

The chain employs TRBV24-1 and TRBJ2-3; 8 bases match TRBD1. The germline V gene encodes CDR1 KGHDR and CDR2 SFDVKD. CDR3 length: 12 residues. J was trimmed by 9 bases and V by 10 bases; bases with no gene match: 8. In DNA form, the CDR3 reads TGTGCCACAACTGACAGGGGATTGACGCAGTATTTT. Residues: CATTDRGLTQYF.

This clonotype was counted a single time. The chain joins TRBV7-9 to TRBJ2-3, with D maybe TRBD1 (6 bases). The germline V gene encodes CDR1 SEHNR and CDR2 FQNEAQ (reference sequence). The CDR3 covers 16 residues. The germline V and J ends were trimmed by 1 base and 6 bases, with 17 bases remaining between them. CDR3: CASSLVGGWASDTQYF. The CDR3 nucleotides are TGTGCCAGCAGCTTAGTAGGGGGTTGGGCGAGTGATACGCAGTATTTT.

This clonotype was detected only a few times. CDR3 sequence: CASSPLQGGYEQYF. CDR3 nucleotide sequence: TGTGCCAGCAGCCCCCTCCAGGGCGGCTACGAGCAGTACTTC. The chain is built from TRBV3-1 and TRBJ2-7; perhaps TRBD1 as D (5 bases). V dropped 4 bases and J dropped 3 bases, with 13 bases sitting between them. There are 14 residues in the CDR3. The V gene's germline CDR1 is LGHDT and CDR2 YNNKEL (reference sequence).

This clonotype has only a few counts. This rearrangement joins TRBV10-1 to TRBJ2-7, with no clear D. CDR1 is WNHNN, CDR2 SYGVQD, per germline (reference sequence). The ends were cut back, 6 bases at V and 2 bases at J, with 11 bases in the middle. CDR3 size: 13 residues. This CDR3 is CASRSTATYEQYF. The CDR3 coding sequence is TGCGCCAGCAGATCGACGGCGACCTACGAGCAGTACTTC.

The V gene is TRBV5-1, the J gene TRBJ2-7; D gene uncertain. Trimming removed 0 bases from V and 1 base from J, with 8 bases in between. Germline V gives CDR1 SGHRS, CDR2 YFSETQ. CDR3 length: 14 amino acids. The CDR3 nucleotides read TGCGCCAGCAGCTTGGCCGAGGTTTCCTACGAGCAGTACTTC. Translation: CASSLAEVSYEQYF.

The chain employs TRBV10-3 and TRBJ2-3; maybe TRBD2 (6 bases). In germline, CDR1 is ENHRY, CDR2 SYGVKD. The length of the CDR3 is 15 residues. V lost 4 bases, J lost 4 bases, and 15 bases lay in between. CDR3 region: CAISGFGTGADTQYF. DNA for the CDR3: TGTGCCATCAGTGGGTTTGGGACTGGTGCAGATACGCAGTATTTT.

This clonotype has a handful of counts. The chain combines TRBV20-1 with TRBJ2-5, with a possible D match to TRBD2 (5 bases). Trimming cost V 5 bases and J 5 bases, with 9 bases left between them. The CDR3 runs to 11 residues. From germline, CDR1 is DFQATT and CDR2 SNEGSKA (reference sequence). This CDR3 is CSAEGRETQYF. For the CDR3, the DNA is TGCAGTGCTGAGGGTCGGGAGACCCAGTACTTC.

In this sample, this clonotype turned up many times. The chain recombines TRBV12-3 or TRBV12-4 with TRBJ2-1, with no clear D. The CDR3 is 12 residues long. Trimming removed 4 bases at V and 8 bases at J, with 9 bases between. Here the CDR3 DNA reads TGTGCCAGCAGTTCCGCTGGGGATGAGCAGTTCTTC. Translation: CASSSAGDEQFF.